Below, 5 T cell receptor beta chains from the same sample are listed, as sequenced in a study of shared clonotypes between healthy human individuals. The assay was immunoSEQ multiplex PCR, and TCRdb's table has in-frame clones only and misses some. The sample has 1.4 million to 1.5 million clones, over 95% seen once; the top ten hold roughly 1.2%. Sequenced material: naive CD4+ T cells sorted from blood. Noted subset: CD45RA+ positively selected. Source of these receptors: a man aged 25 to 40 in good health.

The chain recombines TRBV9 with TRBJ1-1, with TRBD1 as a possible D gene (6 bases). CDR3 length: 17 amino acids. V was shortened by 0 bases and J by 4 bases, with 19 bases between the two germline ends. Germline CDR1 SGDLS, CDR2 YYNGEE. CDR3 coding DNA: TGTGCCAGCAGCGTAGCTCCCCGGGGTCCAGGGGTCACTGAAGCTTTCTTT. This encodes CASSVAPRGPGVTEAFF.

The chain's CDR3 is CASSGLAGGGGGELFF. The CDR3, as DNA: TGTGCCAGCAGTGGACTAGCGGGAGGAGGCGGCGGGGAGCTGTTTTTT. This chain connects TRBV2 to TRBJ2-2; TRBD2 matches at 13 bases. Germline assignment: CDR1 SNHLY and CDR2 FYNNEI. This CDR3 region has 16 residues. Trimming took 4 bases from V and 7 from J; bases not matched to a gene: 6.

The rearrangement links TRBV7-2 to TRBJ2-5; D is possibly TRBD1 (6 bases). The CDR3 is 13 residues long. The germline V gene encodes CDR1 SGHTA and CDR2 FQGNSA. Trimming shortened V by 2 bases and J by 5 bases, and 9 bases separated the two germline ends. DNA for the CDR3: TGTGCCAGCAGCTTATACAGGGTCGAGACCCAGTACTTC. This translates into CASSLYRVETQYF.

The chain recombines TRBV6-6 with TRBJ1-2; D remains unclear. The V and J ends lost 7 bases and 2 bases respectively, with 14 bases between them. This CDR3 spans 14 amino acids. Germline CDR1 and CDR2: MNHNY and SVGAGI (reference sequence). The CDR3 DNA is TGTGCCAGCACCCAACGTGGCCCAAACTATGGCTACACCTTC. This sequence encodes CASTQRGPNYGYTF.

The chain joins TRBV29-1 to TRBJ2-5, with TRBD1 identical over 9 bases. From germline, CDR1 is SQVTM and CDR2 ANQGSEA. J gave up 3 bases and V 7 bases, and 3 bases lay outside the gene matches. This CDR3 is 12 amino acids long. CDR3 coding DNA: TGCAGCGGTCGGACAGGGGAAGAGACCCAGTACTTC. Translated, it gives CSGRTGEETQYF.